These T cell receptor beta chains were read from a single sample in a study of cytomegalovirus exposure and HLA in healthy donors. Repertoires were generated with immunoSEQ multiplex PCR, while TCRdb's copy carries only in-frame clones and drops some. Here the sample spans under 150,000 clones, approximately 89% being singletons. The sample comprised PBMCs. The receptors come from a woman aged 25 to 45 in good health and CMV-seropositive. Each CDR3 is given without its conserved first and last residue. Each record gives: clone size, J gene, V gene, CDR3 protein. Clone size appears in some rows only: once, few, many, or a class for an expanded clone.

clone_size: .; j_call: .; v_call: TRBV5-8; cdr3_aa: ASSLEGLATYEQY
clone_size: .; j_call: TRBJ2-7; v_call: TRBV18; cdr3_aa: ASSPSGQLYEQY
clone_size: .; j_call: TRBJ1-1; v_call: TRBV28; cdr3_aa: ASTAGTGSTEAF
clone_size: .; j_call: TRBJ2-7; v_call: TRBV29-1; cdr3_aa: SVENRASEQY
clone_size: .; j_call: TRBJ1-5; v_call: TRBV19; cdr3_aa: ASSILGQTYNQPQH
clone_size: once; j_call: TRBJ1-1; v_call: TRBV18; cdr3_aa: ASSPLGEDTEAF
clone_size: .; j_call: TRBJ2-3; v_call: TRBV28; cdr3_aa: ASSFAGADTQY
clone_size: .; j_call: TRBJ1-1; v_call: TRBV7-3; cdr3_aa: ASSPTPSGVPEAF
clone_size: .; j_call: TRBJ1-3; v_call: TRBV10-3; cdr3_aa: AISEEQLIIY
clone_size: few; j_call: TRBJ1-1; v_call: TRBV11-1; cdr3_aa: ASSPDRQNTEAF
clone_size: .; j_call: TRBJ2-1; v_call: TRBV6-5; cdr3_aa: ASTRGRGSNEQF
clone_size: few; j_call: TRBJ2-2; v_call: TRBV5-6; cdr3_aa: ASSWLASGELF
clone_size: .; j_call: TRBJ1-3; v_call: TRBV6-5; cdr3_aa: ASSYSGQGGNTIY
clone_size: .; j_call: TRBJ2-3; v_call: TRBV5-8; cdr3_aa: ASSFGRGSTDTQY
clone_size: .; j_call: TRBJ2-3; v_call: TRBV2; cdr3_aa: ASSRLVGQDTQY